This T cell receptor (beta chain) was documented in a study of early T cells in non-severe SARS-CoV-2 infection. Study as a whole: Chains from this unsorted whole-blood bulk RNA could not be paired. Study-level findings and limits: VDJdb-based annotation leaned toward anti-spike CD8 responses and missed private and CD4 specificities.

V lost 0 bases and J 9 bases, leaving 9 bases between the germline ends. The V gene's germline CDR1 is SNHLY and CDR2 FYNNEI. The CDR3 spans 13 residues. Attachment of unique molecular identifiers was made to individual cDNA molecules. TCRdb independently ran MiXCR on the 5' RACE reads; one entry per CDR3 protein. Of under 85,000 distinct CDR3 sequences listed, less than 15% are singletons. This clonotype was seen repeatedly, ten times or more. Its antigen is currently unknown. The clonotype comes from an adult who was a healthcare worker with PCR-confirmed SARS-CoV-2 infection or an uninfected control (not recorded which). This rearrangement joins TRBV2 to TRBJ2-1; D possibly corresponds to TRBD1 (6 bases). Sequenced material: whole blood. The CDR3, as DNA: TGTGCCAGCAGTGAAGCGGTAGGGGGTGAGCAGTTCTTC. It is translated as CASSEAVGGEQFF.